The sequence of this T cell receptor (beta chain) was determined in a study of OX40 agonist ivuxolimab in advanced cancers. Study details: Partial responses occurred in Three dose-escalation patients, one with hepatocellular carcinoma and two with cutaneous melanoma. General study findings and limits: The mean number of expanded clones was higher in CD8+ T cells than in CD4+.

The protocol was immunoSEQ multiplex PCR, while the TCRdb copy is restricted to in-frame clones and leaves out a portion. This table has roughly 64,000 clones, roughly 80% appearing once. Turning to this clone: Its matching antigen is unknown.

J was trimmed by 5 bases and V by 1 base; bases with no gene match: 6. Germline V gene lookup returns CDR1 LNHDA and CDR2 SQIVND (reference sequence). CDR3 length equals 16 residues. This sequence originates from an adult with an advanced solid tumor such as melanoma, head and neck, liver or kidney cancer. Here the sequenced sample was CD4+ or CD8+ T cells sorted from blood, taken in a trial of the OX40 agonist ivuxolimab. The chain combines TRBV19 with TRBJ1-2, with 11 nucleotides matching TRBD1. CDR3 amino acids: CASSIASGTGGYGYTF. The CDR3 DNA follows: TGTGCCAGTAGTATAGCCTCCGGGACAGGGGGTTATGGCTACACCTTC.